Presented here are 30 T cell receptor beta chains from one specimen sequenced in a study of T cells after yellow fever vaccination (dated by TCRdb to the late 2010s). Libraries were constructed by 5' RACE. TCRdb shows the sequencer as Illumina NovaSeq 6000. In TCRdb, the public reads were trimmed at Q25 with fastp and aligned with MiXCR, with productive beta chains retained. Identical CDR3 proteins give one entry, which carries the most common genes and DNA. The sample yields around 300,000 distinct CDR3 sequences; about 4% were counted once. The ten largest clones take up around 24% of the sample. Per the publication, the treatment or condition label means: live attenuated yellow fever vaccine strain. The material sequenced was PBMCs, taken 5 days after the yellow fever booster vaccination. These receptors all come from a young man who received the YFV17D yellow fever vaccine.

The chain carries TRBV5-1 and TRBJ2-3, with TRBD2 identical over 8 bases. The germline gives CDR1 SGHRS, CDR2 YFSETQ. The CDR3 consists of 16 residues. V lost 2 bases to trimming and J lost 6 bases; unmatched junction nucleotides: 11. CDR3 in DNA: TGCGCCAGCAGCTTTGGTAACGGGGGGGCCATTGATACGCAGTATTTT. Translating gives CASSFGNGGAIDTQYF.

J is TRBJ2-5 and V is TRBV10-3; a weak D match, TRBD1 (5 bases). Germline V gene lookup returns CDR1 ENHRY and CDR2 SYGVKD. V dropped 3 bases and J dropped 1 base, with 6 bases sitting between them. This CDR3 region has 13 residues. The CDR3 here is CAISEDSQETQYF. CDR3 in DNA: TGTGCCATCAGTGAAGACAGCCAAGAGACCCAGTACTTC.

This clonotype was observed at least ten times. This chain links TRBV11-2 with TRBJ2-7; 9 nucleotides match TRBD1. In germline, CDR1 is SGHAT, CDR2 FQNNGV. Trimming removed 5 bases from V and 7 bases from J; junction bases left unmatched: 9. The CDR3 length is 14 residues. The CDR3 loop reads CASSTPTGGGEQYF. In DNA, the CDR3 is TGTGCCAGCAGCACCCCGACAGGGGGGGGTGAGCAGTACTTC.

This chain connects TRBV19 to TRBJ2-1; a weak D match, TRBD1 (6 bases). Germline CDR1 reads LNHDA; CDR2 reads SQIVND (reference sequence). V lost 7 bases, J lost 4 bases, and 14 bases lay in between. The CDR3 runs to 14 residues. CDR3 bases: TGTGCCAGTACCCCCGGCGACAGGTACAATGAGCAGTTCTTC. Its protein product is CASTPGDRYNEQFF. Looking up the rest from reference TRBV19 and TRBJ2-1 gives the full variable domain: DGGITQSPKYLFRKEGQNVTLSCEQNLNHDAMYWYRQDPGQGLRLIYYSQIVNDFQKGDIAEGYSVSREKKESFPLTVTSAQKNPTAFYLCASTPGDRYNEQFFGPGTRLTVL.

The chain has TRBV12-3 or TRBV12-4 and TRBJ2-1, with 14 bases matching TRBD2. The CDR3 is 16 amino acids. Unmatched junction bases numbered 4, after V lost 5 bases and J lost 4 bases. CDR3 loop: CASSGTSGGPYNEQFF. The CDR3 DNA reads as TGTGCCAGCAGTGGGACTAGCGGGGGCCCATACAATGAGCAGTTCTTC.

The chain carries TRBV7-2 and TRBJ2-3; D is perhaps TRBD1 (6 bases). The CDR3 spans 15 residues. V was cut by 5 bases and J by 4 bases, with 16 bases left in between. Germline loops: CDR1 SGHTA, CDR2 FQGNSA. The DNA of the CDR3 is TGTGCCAGCAGCCTCGACAGGCTGGGGGCAGATACGCAGTATTTT. As protein: CASSLDRLGADTQYF.

This clonotype was seen a few times. The chain recombines TRBV23-1 with TRBJ1-1; D is ambiguous. TRBV23-1 is reported as an ORF; its role is uncertain. Trimming took 0 bases from V and 0 from J, leaving 11 bases between them. The CDR3 covers 16 residues. In nucleotides, the CDR3 is TGCGCCAGCAGTCAATCGAATGCGCCATTGAACACTGAAGCTTTCTTT. It specifies CASSQSNAPLNTEAFF.

This clonotype came up a few times. The V and J genes are TRBV18 and TRBJ1-3; 7 nucleotides match TRBD1. J gave up 6 bases and V 1 base, and 12 bases lay outside the gene matches. The CDR3 sequence is 17 residues long. CDR1 and CDR2 from the germline V gene are KGHSH and LQKENI. CDR3 bases: TGTGCCAGCTCACCACAGATCTCCGACAGGGACATAAACACCATATATTTT. Amino acid sequence: CASSPQISDRDINTIYF.

This clonotype was detected a few times. The V gene is TRBV24-1, the J gene TRBJ2-1; 8 bases align to TRBD2. V was clipped by 9 bases and J by 4 bases; unmatched bases: 7. Germline V gives CDR1 KGHDR, CDR2 SFDVKD. CDR3 length equals 14 residues. The CDR3 loop is CATEGGGQYNEQFF. CDR3 nucleotides: TGTGCCACCGAGGGCGGGGGGCAGTACAATGAGCAGTTCTTC.

This clonotype has a handful of counts. The rearrangement uses TRBV7-9 and TRBJ2-5; D remains ambiguous. CDR3 length: 13 residues. Deletions cut 6 bases from V and 5 bases from J, with 13 bases between. Germline values: CDR1 SEHNR, CDR2 FQNEAQ (reference sequence). The CDR3 bases are TGTGCCAGCAGTATGGGGTGGAAGGAGACCCAGTACTTC. Its protein is CASSMGWKETQYF.

The chain links TRBV5-4 to TRBJ2-7, with 9 bases matching TRBD2. V shed 2 bases and J 4 bases; nucleotides not matched to a gene: 7. CDR1 and CDR2 (germline): SGHNT, YYREEE (reference sequence). The CDR3 has 15 residues. The CDR3 loop is CASSFGGGAGYEQYF. Written as DNA, the CDR3 is TGTGCCAGCAGCTTTGGCGGGGGGGCCGGATACGAGCAGTACTTC.

The rearrangement uses TRBV6-1 and TRBJ1-1; 9 nucleotides match TRBD1. Trimming at V came to 2 bases and at J to 0 bases, leaving 10 bases not matched to a gene. This CDR3 has 18 amino acids. Germline V gene sequence: CDR1 MNHNS, CDR2 SASEGT. In DNA, the CDR3 is TGTGCCAGCAGTGAATGGGCCCGGGACAGGGACGTGAACACTGAAGCTTTCTTT. Translation: CASSEWARDRDVNTEAFF.

Only a few counts were recorded for this clonotype. A junction end diverges from the germline sequence, so it may reflect a read error. The chain joins TRBV5-6 to TRBJ1-6, with D maybe TRBD1 (6 bases). Germline CDR1 reads SGHDT; CDR2 reads YYEEEE. The CDR3 runs 12 residues. CDR3 nucleotide sequence: TGTGCCACCAGCACAGGGAATTCACCCCTCCACTTT. Translating it yields CATSTGNSPLHF.

The table lists this clonotype with a few counts. This chain links TRBV4-1 with TRBJ2-4; possibly TRBD2 for D (6 bases). The CDR3 loop spans 16 amino acids. The V and J ends lost 0 bases and 0 bases respectively, with 9 bases between them. Germline loops: CDR1 MGHRA, CDR2 YSYEKL. Here the CDR3 DNA reads TGCGCCAGCAGCCAAGACGGGGGACTAGCCAAAAACATTCAGTACTTC. This sequence encodes CASSQDGGLAKNIQYF.

This clonotype appeared a few times. CDR3 protein: CASSSKDRMRNYGYTF. In DNA, the CDR3 is TGTGCCAGCAGTTCCAAGGACCGTATGAGAAACTATGGCTACACCTTC. The chain is built from TRBV12-3 or TRBV12-4 and TRBJ1-2; D is unresolved. Trimming cost V 4 bases and J 2 bases, with 17 bases left between them. The CDR3 is 16 amino acids.

The rearrangement uses TRBV7-9 and TRBJ1-2; possibly TRBD1 for D (6 bases). Germline lookup yields CDR1 SEHNR and CDR2 FQNEAQ (reference sequence). Trimming pared 4 bases from V and 5 bases from J, leaving 14 bases between. This CDR3 is built from 14 residues. CDR3 coding DNA: TGTGCCAGCAGCTCGAAACAGGGCCCATATGGCTACACCTTC. It encodes CASSSKQGPYGYTF.

V gene TRBV27 combines with J gene TRBJ2-7, with TRBD1 matching over 8 bases. There are 14 residues in the CDR3. From germline, CDR1 is MNHEY and CDR2 SMNVEV (reference sequence). The trim removed 5 bases at V and 6 bases at J, leaving 9 bases unmatched. The CDR3 region is CASSRRTGMAEQYV. In DNA, the CDR3 is TGTGCCAGCAGTCGACGGACAGGGATGGCCGAGCAGTACGTC.

The chain has TRBV4-1 and TRBJ2-1, with a weak D call TRBD2 (6 bases). V was trimmed by 0 bases and J by 4 bases, leaving 13 bases between them. This CDR3 contains 16 residues. The germline V gene has CDR1 MGHRA and CDR2 YSYEKL. The DNA for the CDR3 is TGCGCCAGCAGCCAAGATACGCGGGGCCCTTACAATGAGCAGTTCTTC. Protein sequence: CASSQDTRGPYNEQFF.

Concerning this clonotype itself: At one boundary the junction diverges from the germline segment, which might be a read error. The genes are TRBV10-3 and TRBJ2-3; D possibly matches TRBD1 or TRBD2 (5 bases each). The CDR3 length is 15 residues. CDR1 and CDR2 (germline): ENHRY, SYGVKD. The CDR3 nucleotides are TGTGCCAGCAAGTCCCGGGACGGCGGCAAAGATACGCATTATTTT. This codes for CASKSRDGGKDTHYF.

V and J are TRBV5-1 and TRBJ1-1; D is unresolved. The germline V gene has CDR1 SGHRS and CDR2 YFSETQ. The length of the CDR3 is 12 residues. The V end lost 0 bases, the J end lost 2 bases, and 2 bases lay between the germline ends. DNA of the CDR3: TGCGCCAGCAGCTTGGACAACACTGAAGCTTTCTTT. Protein sequence: CASSLDNTEAFF.

This clonotype showed up just a few times. The CDR3, as DNA: TGCAGTGCCGCTCCCCTTCGTGGCGGGGGGTCCTACGAGCAGTACTTC. Protein sequence: CSAAPLRGGGSYEQYF. The chain links TRBV20-1 to TRBJ2-7, with TRBD2 matching over 8 bases. This CDR3 contains 16 residues. Trimming cost V 6 bases and J 1 base; bases outside gene matches: 14. CDR1 and CDR2 (germline): DFQATT, SNEGSKA (reference sequence).

There are a few counts of this clonotype. V is TRBV20-1 and J is TRBJ1-2; 8 bases line up with TRBD1. Unmatched junction bases numbered 8, after V lost 7 bases and J lost 7 bases. Germline-derived CDR1 and CDR2 are DFQATT and SNEGSKA (reference sequence). The CDR3 sequence is 12 residues long. The DNA of the CDR3 is TGCAGTGGGGACAGGCAGCCGGGTGGCTACACCTTC. Encoded protein: CSGDRQPGGYTF.

This clonotype was picked up a small number of times. This chain links TRBV3-1 with TRBJ2-3; 9 positions agree with TRBD2. Germline V CDR1 and CDR2: LGHDT, YNNKEL (reference sequence). The CDR3 totals 14 residues. The ends lost 4 bases at V and 6 bases at J; junction bases unmatched: 5. The CDR3 loop is CASSLRTSGDTQYF. For the CDR3, the DNA is TGTGCCAGCAGCCTACGTACTAGCGGGGATACGCAGTATTTT.

V gene TRBV6-5 combines with J gene TRBJ2-2; D unresolved. Per germline, CDR1 MNHEY and CDR2 SVGAGI. CDR3 length: 14 residues. Between the trimmed V and J ends, which lost 2 bases and 5 bases, there was a span of 9 bases. In nucleotides, the CDR3 is TGTGCCAGCAGTTACACACAGAATACCGGGGAGCTGTTTTTT. This encodes CASSYTQNTGELFF.

The chain couples TRBV20-1 to TRBJ2-1; D is possibly TRBD2 (6 bases). Germline V lookup: CDR1 DFQATT, CDR2 SNEGSKA (reference sequence). The V and J ends lost 3 bases and 4 bases respectively, with 10 bases between them. The CDR3 loop spans 13 amino acids. This CDR3 is CSASGGYYNEQFF. The CDR3 nucleotides are TGCAGTGCTAGCGGGGGATATTACAATGAGCAGTTCTTC.

The chain recombines TRBV5-5 with TRBJ2-7, with 8 nucleotides matching TRBD1. Trimming took 0 bases from V and 7 from J; bases not matched to a gene: 6. The CDR3 is made up of 14 amino acids. Germline CDR1 SGHKS, CDR2 YYEKEE (reference sequence). The CDR3 is CASSLGDRTFEQYF. Written as DNA, the CDR3 is TGTGCCAGCAGCTTGGGGGACAGGACCTTTGAGCAGTACTTC.

This clonotype was recorded a few times. This rearrangement joins TRBV30 to TRBJ2-2; D is ambiguous. The CDR3 runs to 14 residues. V lost 3 bases and J lost 3, with 11 bases in between. Germline assignment: CDR1 GTSNPN and CDR2 SVGIG (reference sequence). DNA for the CDR3: TGTGCCTGGAGGGGAATCGGATACACCGGGGAGCTGTTTTTT. Its protein product is CAWRGIGYTGELFF.

This clonotype has ten or more counts. V is TRBV28 and J is TRBJ2-1; D not certain. Germline V gene lookup returns CDR1 MDHEN and CDR2 SYDVKM. The CDR3 runs to 15 residues. The V and J ends lost 8 bases and 8 bases respectively, with 22 bases between them. The CDR3 coding sequence is TGTGCCAGCTACCATGGGGTGGCAGGCCAGGATGAGCAGTTCTTC. It encodes CASYHGVAGQDEQFF. Based on the CDR3 plus reference TRBV28 and TRBJ2-1, the full variable domain is DVKVTQSSRYLVKRTGEKVFLECVQDMDHENMFWYRQDPGLGLRLIYFSYDVKMKEKGDIPEGYSVSREKKERFSLILESASTNQTSMYLCASYHGVAGQDEQFFGPGTRLTVL.

The rearrangement uses TRBV4-3 and TRBJ2-1, with D tentatively TRBD2 (6 bases). V lost 4 bases, J lost 7 bases, and 20 bases lay in between. The length of the CDR3 is 16 residues. Germline assignment: CDR1 LGHNA and CDR2 YSLEER. CDR3 sequence reads: CASSPQGLGNWNEQFF. The CDR3 bases are TGCGCCAGCAGCCCGCAGGGACTCGGCAACTGGAATGAGCAGTTCTTC.

This clonotype was observed a few times. The chain joins TRBV5-1 to TRBJ2-5; D may match TRBD1 or TRBD2 (5 bases each). Germline assignment: CDR1 SGHRS and CDR2 YFSETQ. V was clipped by 4 bases and J by 2 bases, with 12 bases between them. The CDR3 spans 14 residues. The CDR3 region is CASSPGPRQETQYF. CDR3 coding DNA: TGCGCCAGCAGCCCGGGACCGCGGCAAGAGACCCAGTACTTC.